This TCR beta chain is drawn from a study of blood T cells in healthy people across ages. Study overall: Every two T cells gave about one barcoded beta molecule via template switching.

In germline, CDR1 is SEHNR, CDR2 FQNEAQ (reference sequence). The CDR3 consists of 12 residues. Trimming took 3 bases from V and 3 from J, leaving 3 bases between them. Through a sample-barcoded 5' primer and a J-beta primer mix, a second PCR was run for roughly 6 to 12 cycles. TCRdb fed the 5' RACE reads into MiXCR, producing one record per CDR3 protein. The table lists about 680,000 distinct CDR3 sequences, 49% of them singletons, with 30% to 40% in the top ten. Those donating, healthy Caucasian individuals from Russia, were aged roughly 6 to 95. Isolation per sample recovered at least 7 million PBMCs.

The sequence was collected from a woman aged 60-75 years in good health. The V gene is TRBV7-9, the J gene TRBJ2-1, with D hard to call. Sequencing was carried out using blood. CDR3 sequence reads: CASSFNYNEQFF. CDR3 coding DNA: TGTGCCAGCAGCTTTAACTACAATGAGCAGTTCTTC.